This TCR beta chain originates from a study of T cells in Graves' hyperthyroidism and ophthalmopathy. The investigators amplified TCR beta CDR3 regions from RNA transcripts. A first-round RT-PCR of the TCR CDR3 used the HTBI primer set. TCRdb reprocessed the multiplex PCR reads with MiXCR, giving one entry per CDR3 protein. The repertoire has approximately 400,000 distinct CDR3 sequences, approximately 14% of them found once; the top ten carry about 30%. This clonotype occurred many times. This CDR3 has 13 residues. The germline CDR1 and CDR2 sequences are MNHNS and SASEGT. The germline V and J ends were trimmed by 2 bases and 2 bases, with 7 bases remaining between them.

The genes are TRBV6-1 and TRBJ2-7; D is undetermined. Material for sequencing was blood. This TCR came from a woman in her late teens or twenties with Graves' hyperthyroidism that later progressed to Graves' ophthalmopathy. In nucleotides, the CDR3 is TGTGCCAGCAGTGAATATAGGGCCTACGAGCAGTACTTC. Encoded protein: CASSEYRAYEQYF.